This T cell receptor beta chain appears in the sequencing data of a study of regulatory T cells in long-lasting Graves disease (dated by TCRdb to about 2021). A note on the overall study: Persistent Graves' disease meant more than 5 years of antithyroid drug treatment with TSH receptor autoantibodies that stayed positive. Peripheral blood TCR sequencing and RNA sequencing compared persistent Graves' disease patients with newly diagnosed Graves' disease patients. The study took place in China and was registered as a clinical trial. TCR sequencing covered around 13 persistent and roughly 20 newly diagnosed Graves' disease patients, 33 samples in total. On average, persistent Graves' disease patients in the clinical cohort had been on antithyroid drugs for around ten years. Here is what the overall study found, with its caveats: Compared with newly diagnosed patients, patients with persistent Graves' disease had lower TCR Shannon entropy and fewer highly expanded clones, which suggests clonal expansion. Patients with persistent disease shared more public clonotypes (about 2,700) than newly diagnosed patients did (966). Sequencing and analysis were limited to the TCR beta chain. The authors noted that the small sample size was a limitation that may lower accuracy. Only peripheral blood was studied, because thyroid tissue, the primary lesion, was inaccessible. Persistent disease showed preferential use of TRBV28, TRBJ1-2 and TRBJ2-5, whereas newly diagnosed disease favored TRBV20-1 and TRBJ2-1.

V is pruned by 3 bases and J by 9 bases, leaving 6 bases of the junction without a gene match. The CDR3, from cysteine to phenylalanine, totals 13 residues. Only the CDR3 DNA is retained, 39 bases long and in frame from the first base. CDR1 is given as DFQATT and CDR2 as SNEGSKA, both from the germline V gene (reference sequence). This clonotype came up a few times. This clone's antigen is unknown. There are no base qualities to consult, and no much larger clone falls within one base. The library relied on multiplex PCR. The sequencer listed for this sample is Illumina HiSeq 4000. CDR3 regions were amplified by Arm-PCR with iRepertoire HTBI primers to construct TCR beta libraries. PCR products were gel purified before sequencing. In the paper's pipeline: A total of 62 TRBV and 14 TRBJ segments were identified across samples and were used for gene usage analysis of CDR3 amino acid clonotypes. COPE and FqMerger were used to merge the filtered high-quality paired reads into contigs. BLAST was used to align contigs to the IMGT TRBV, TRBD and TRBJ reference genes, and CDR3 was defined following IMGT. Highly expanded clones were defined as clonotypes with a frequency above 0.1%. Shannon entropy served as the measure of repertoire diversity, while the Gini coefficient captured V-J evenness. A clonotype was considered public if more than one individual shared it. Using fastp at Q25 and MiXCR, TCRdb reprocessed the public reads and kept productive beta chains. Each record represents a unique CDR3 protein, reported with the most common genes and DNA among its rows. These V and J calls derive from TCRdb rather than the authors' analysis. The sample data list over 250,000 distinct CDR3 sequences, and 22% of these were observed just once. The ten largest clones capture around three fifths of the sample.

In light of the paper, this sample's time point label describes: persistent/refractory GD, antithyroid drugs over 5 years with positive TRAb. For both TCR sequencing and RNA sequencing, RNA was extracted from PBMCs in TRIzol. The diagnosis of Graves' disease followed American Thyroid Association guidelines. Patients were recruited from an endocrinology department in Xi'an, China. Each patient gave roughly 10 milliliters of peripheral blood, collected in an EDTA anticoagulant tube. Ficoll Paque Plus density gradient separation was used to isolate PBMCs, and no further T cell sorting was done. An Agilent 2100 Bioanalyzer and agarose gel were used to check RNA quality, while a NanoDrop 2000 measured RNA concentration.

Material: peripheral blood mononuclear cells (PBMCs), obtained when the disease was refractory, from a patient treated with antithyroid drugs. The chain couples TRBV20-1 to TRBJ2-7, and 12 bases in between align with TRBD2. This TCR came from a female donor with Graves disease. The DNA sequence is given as TGCAGTGCTAGGGTACTAGCGGGAGGCTGGCAGTACTTC. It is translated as CSARVLAGGWQYF.